A single sample is the source of the 11 T cell receptor beta chains below, sequenced in a study of cytomegalovirus exposure and HLA in healthy donors. PCR was performed using 60 Vbeta and 13 Jbeta primers. Sequencing used immunoSEQ multiplex PCR; TCRdb keeps in-frame clones, though not all of them. This sample has some 130,000 clones, with roughly 73% found just once. Sequencing used PBMCs. All receptors derive from a woman in her thirties or forties in good health and CMV-seronegative.

This chain joins TRBV9 and TRBJ2-2; 10 nucleotides align to TRBD2. From germline, CDR1 is SGDLS and CDR2 YYNGEE. There are 15 residues in the CDR3. Unmatched junction bases numbered 3, after V lost 0 bases and J lost 7 bases. The DNA for the CDR3 is TGTGCCAGCAGCGTAGTGGCTAGCGGGGGCGGGGAGCTGTTTTTT. Encoded protein: CASSVVASGGGELFF.

This clone came up a few times. The J gene is TRBJ1-1, the V gene TRBV5-6; 8 bases are shared with TRBD1. From germline, CDR1 is SGHDT and CDR2 YYEEEE. V lost 0 bases, J lost 11 bases, and 12 bases stayed unmatched. This CDR3 region has 15 residues. The chain's CDR3 is CASSLGAGGRSRAFF. The CDR3 nucleotides are TGTGCCAGCAGCTTGGGGGCAGGGGGCCGATCGAGGGCTTTCTTT.

With regard to this clone: Other DNA sequences in the sample encode the same CDR3. V and J are TRBV5-1 and TRBJ1-1; D is possibly TRBD1 (5 bases). Trimming took 2 bases from V and 3 from J, leaving 8 bases between them. This CDR3 comprises 13 residues. The germline gives CDR1 SGHRS, CDR2 YFSETQ. For the CDR3, the DNA is TGCGCCAGCAGCTTAGACAGCTACACTGAAGCTTTCTTT. Translated: CASSLDSYTEAFF.

This clone was seen a few times. The chain combines TRBV4-3 with TRBJ1-6; no reliable D call. The germline CDR1 and CDR2 sequences are LGHNA and YSLEER. The CDR3 has 13 amino acids. The V end was cut by 0 bases, the J end by 7 bases, with 4 bases between. The CDR3 DNA is TGCGCCAGCAGCCAAGATGAGAATTCACCCCTCCACTTT. Its protein product is CASSQDENSPLHF.

This chain connects TRBV27 to TRBJ1-3; D gene ambiguous. The ends were cut back, 4 bases at V and 0 bases at J, with 10 bases in the middle. The V gene's germline CDR1 is MNHEY and CDR2 SMNVEV (reference sequence). The CDR3 is 15 amino acids. The CDR3 DNA reads TGTGCCAGCAGTTCTACCACTCCCTCTGGAAACACCATATATTTT. Translation gives CASSSTTPSGNTIYF.

This clone was recorded a few times. This rearrangement joins TRBV2 to TRBJ1-1, with TRBD1 matching 10 bases. The CDR3 is 14 residues long. Germline trimming cut 7 bases from V and 4 bases from J; bases unmatched to any gene: 6. CDR1 SNHLY and CDR2 FYNNEI come from the germline V gene. Written as DNA, the CDR3 is TGTGCCAGCAAGATTGGACAGGGGGTCACTGAAGCTTTCTTT. Translation gives CASKIGQGVTEAFF. The full variable domain, in which reference TRBV2 and TRBJ1-1 provide the parts outside the CDR3, is EPEVTQTPSHQVTQMGQEVILRCVPISNHLYFYWYRQILGQKVEFLVSFYNNEISEKSEIFDDQFSVERPDGSNFTLKIRSTKLEDSAMYFCASKIGQGVTEAFFGQGTRLTVV.

The V call is TRBV14, the J call TRBJ2-5; TRBD2 aligns across 8 bases. CDR1 is SGHDN and CDR2 is FVKESK in the germline V gene. The CDR3 runs 15 residues. The trim removed 1 base at V and 6 bases at J, leaving 7 bases unmatched. The CDR3 sequence: CASSQVAGGWKTQYF. CDR3 sequence (DNA): TGTGCCAGCAGCCAAGTCGCGGGGGGCTGGAAGACCCAGTACTTC.

In its sample, this clone was seen a few times. The V call is TRBV6-5, the J call TRBJ1-5; 9 bases align to TRBD1. In germline, CDR1 is MNHEY, CDR2 SVGAGI. The CDR3 is 15 amino acids. J gave up 2 bases and V 6 bases, and 5 bases lay outside the gene matches. The CDR3 DNA is TGTGCCAGCAGGGACAGGGGCAACGGCAATCAGCCCCAGCATTTT. Translated, it gives CASRDRGNGNQPQHF.

This clone has more than one count but fewer than ten. The V gene is TRBV7-3, the J gene TRBJ2-1; D possibly corresponds to TRBD2 (6 bases). The length of the CDR3 is 15 residues. Trimming took 4 bases from V and 4 from J, leaving 14 bases between them. Germline V lookup: CDR1 SGHTA, CDR2 FQGTGA. The CDR3 region is CASSYPGLAYNEQFF. Here the CDR3 DNA reads TGTGCCAGCAGCTACCCGGGACTCGCGTACAATGAGCAGTTCTTC.

The chain has TRBV7-2 and TRBJ2-5; unclear D gene. V lost 3 bases, J lost 4 bases, and 9 bases lay in between. The CDR3 is 13 amino acids. CDR1 and CDR2 from the germline V gene are SGHTA and FQGNSA. The CDR3 coding sequence is TGTGCCAGCAGCTTTTTATACGGAGAGACCCAGTACTTC. It translates to CASSFLYGETQYF.

The chain is built from TRBV7-9 and TRBJ1-2, with 12 bases identical to TRBD1. The CDR3 totals 16 residues. V was pared by 1 base and J by 4 bases, with 4 bases of the junction left unmatched. CDR1 is SEHNR and CDR2 is FQNEAQ in the germline V gene (reference sequence). For the CDR3, the DNA is TGTGCCAGCAGCTTAGAGGGGACAGGGGGCGCCTATGGCTACACCTTC. Its protein product is CASSLEGTGGAYGYTF.